A selection of T cell receptor beta chains follows, all from one sample in a study of T cells in Graves' hyperthyroidism and ophthalmopathy. A single record per CDR3 protein comes from TCRdb applying MiXCR to the multiplex PCR reads. The data show fewer than 600,000 distinct CDR3 sequences, 12% to 15% seen once. The sample comprised blood. Receptors originate from a woman in her thirties or forties with Graves' hyperthyroidism. The CDR3 runs from the conserved cysteine through the conserved F or W. Fields, in order: D gene, V gene, J gene, clone size, CDR3 protein, CDR3 DNA. D genes are given only for firm matches. Where a row states a size, it is once, few, many or the class of an expanded clone; other rows omit it.

>NA|TRBV20-1|TRBJ2-1|few
CSARWVDNEQFF
TGCAGTGCTAGATGGGTGGACAATGAGCAGTTCTTC
>NA|TRBV12-3/TRBV12-4|TRBJ1-2|many
CASIWGAAGDYTF
TGTGCCAGCATCTGGGGGGCCGCGGGCGACTACACCTTC
>NA|TRBV15|TRBJ2-5|few
CATSKDLQGRSETQYF
TGTGCCACCAGCAAAGACCTACAGGGACGGTCAGAGACCCAGTACTTC
>NA|TRBV7-2|TRBJ2-1|many
CASSLAWRLRGQSYNEQFF
TGTGCCAGCAGCTTAGCCTGGCGGTTACGGGGTCAGTCCTACAATGAGCAGTTCTTC
>NA|TRBV28|TRBJ2-2|NA
CASMRAETGELFF
TGTGCCAGCATGAGGGCTGAGACCGGGGAGCTGTTTTTT
>TRBD2|TRBV3-1|TRBJ2-7|many
CASSQMGGGYEQYF
TGTGCCAGCAGCCAAATGGGGGGGGGCTACGAGCAGTACTTC
>NA|TRBV12-3/TRBV12-4|TRBJ1-1|many
CASSLIARGDKAFF
TGTGCCAGCAGTTTAATCGCCAGGGGCGATAAAGCTTTCTTT
>NA|TRBV11-3|TRBJ1-1|many
CASSLPGMNTEAFF
TGTGCCAGCAGCTTACCGGGAATGAACACTGAAGCTTTCTTT
>NA|TRBV7-2|TRBJ1-3|NA
CASSLGGRGTGNTIYF
TGTGCCAGCAGCTTAGGGGGGAGGGGGACTGGAAACACCATATATTTT
>NA|TRBV4-1|TRBJ2-1|many
CASSLTSTNYNEQFF
TGCGCCAGCAGCCTAACTAGTACGAATTACAATGAGCAGTTCTTC
>NA|TRBV15|TRBJ1-4|many
CATSSRIPSEKLFF
TGTGCCACCAGCAGCCGAATCCCCAGTGAAAAACTGTTTTTT
>NA|TRBV4-1|TRBJ1-2|NA
CASSQVSQFDGYTF
TGCGCCAGCAGCCAAGTCAGCCAGTTCGATGGCTACACCTTC
>TRBD2|TRBV28|TRBJ2-7|few
CATLGGRATYEQYF
TGTGCCACCCTTGGCGGGAGGGCCACTTACGAGCAGTACTTC
>TRBD1|TRBV28|TRBJ1-6|NA
CASSLPSGGHHF
TGTGCCAGCAGTTTACCCTCAGGGGGGCACCACTTT
>TRBD2|TRBV7-8|TRBJ2-1|NA
CASSFGLATDEQFF
TGTGCCAGCAGCTTTGGACTAGCGACGGATGAGCAGTTCTTC
>NA|TRBV7-9|TRBJ1-5|many
CASTQGGVQPQHF
TGTGCCAGCACACAGGGAGGTGTCCAGCCCCAGCATTTT
>NA|TRBV10-3|TRBJ2-7|many
CAISESGGEVSYEQYF
TGTGCCATCAGTGAGTCCGGCGGCGAAGTGTCCTACGAGCAGTACTTC
>TRBD1|TRBV6-1|TRBJ1-1|many
CASNRDSLIAFF
TGTGCCAGCAACCGGGACAGCTTGATAGCTTTCTTT
>NA|TRBV9|TRBJ2-4|few
CASSVAAGMAKNIQYF
TGTGCCAGCAGCGTAGCTGCGGGGATGGCCAAAAACATTCAGTACTTC
>TRBD2|TRBV7-8|TRBJ2-7|few
CASSPQPLAGGRYEQYF
TGTGCCAGCAGCCCCCAACCGTTAGCGGGAGGCCGCTACGAGCAGTACTTC
>NA|TRBV20-1|TRBJ2-7|NA
CSALGQGGSYEQYF
TGCAGTGCTTTAGGGCAGGGAGGTTCCTACGAGCAGTACTTC
>NA|TRBV5-1|TRBJ1-1|many
CASSLDGTTEAFF
TGCGCCAGCAGCTTGGACGGGACCACTGAAGCTTTCTTT
>NA|TRBV28|TRBJ1-1|few
CASSLIRIGSTEAFF
TGTGCCAGCAGTTTAATCCGAATCGGTAGCACTGAAGCTTTCTTT
>NA|TRBV20-1|TRBJ2-7|many
CSASQGNIVDEQYF
TGCAGTGCCTCTCAGGGTAATATAGTCGACGAGCAGTACTTC
>NA|TRBV13|TRBJ2-1|NA
CASSLGAIFGSSYNEQFF
TGTGCCAGCAGCTTAGGGGCCATTTTCGGGAGCTCCTACAATGAGCAGTTCTTC
>TRBD2|TRBV4-1|TRBJ2-5|many
CASSPGTSGSGETQYF
TGCGCCAGCAGCCCCGGGACTAGCGGGAGTGGAGAGACCCAGTACTTC
>NA|TRBV14|TRBJ1-2|few
CASSQDIEDGYTF
TGTGCCAGCAGCCAAGATATTGAGGACGGCTACACCTTC
>TRBD2|TRBV5-1|TRBJ2-3|many
CASSKRAGGLSDTQYF
TGCGCCAGCAGCAAGCGAGCGGGAGGTTTGTCAGATACGCAGTATTTT
>TRBD1|TRBV6-1|TRBJ1-4|few
CASRPGQFNEKLFF
TGTGCCAGCCGTCCGGGACAGTTTAATGAAAAACTGTTTTTT
>NA|TRBV3-1|TRBJ2-1|many
CASSQADSYNEQFF
TGTGCCAGCAGCCAGGCTGACAGTTACAATGAGCAGTTCTTC
>TRBD1|TRBV6-1|TRBJ2-2|NA
CASSWDRGPGELFF
TGTGCCAGCAGTTGGGACAGGGGGCCCGGGGAGCTGTTTTTT
>NA|TRBV2|TRBJ2-2|once
CASSSGHSNTGELFF
TGTGCCAGCAGCAGTGGACACAGCAACACCGGGGAGCTGTTTTTT
>NA|TRBV20-1|TRBJ1-1|many
CSARLRVNTEAFF
TGCAGTGCTAGATTACGGGTGAACACTGAAGCTTTCTTT
>TRBD2|TRBV6-1|TRBJ2-3|NA
CASSEALAGVEDTQYF
TGTGCCAGCAGTGAAGCGCTAGCGGGAGTGGAAGATACGCAGTATTTT
>TRBD2|TRBV2|TRBJ2-1|many
CASKPGLDSYNEQFF
TGTGCCAGCAAGCCGGGACTAGACTCCTACAATGAGCAGTTCTTC
>TRBD2|TRBV3-1|TRBJ2-7|many
CASSQVRGRNEQYF
TGTGCCAGCAGCCAAGTGCGCGGGAGAAACGAGCAGTACTTC